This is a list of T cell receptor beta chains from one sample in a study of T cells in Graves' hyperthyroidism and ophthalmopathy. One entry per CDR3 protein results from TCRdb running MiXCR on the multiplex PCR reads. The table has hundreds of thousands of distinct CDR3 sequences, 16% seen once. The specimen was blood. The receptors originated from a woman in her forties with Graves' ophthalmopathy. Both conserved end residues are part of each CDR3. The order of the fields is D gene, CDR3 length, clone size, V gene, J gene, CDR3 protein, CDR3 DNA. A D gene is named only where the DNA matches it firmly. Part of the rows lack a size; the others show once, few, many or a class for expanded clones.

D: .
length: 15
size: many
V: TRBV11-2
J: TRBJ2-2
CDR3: CASSPLTENTGELFF
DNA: TGTGCCAGCAGCCCACTGACGGAGAACACCGGGGAGCTGTTTTTT

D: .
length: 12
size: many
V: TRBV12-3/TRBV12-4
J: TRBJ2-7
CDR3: CASTRPGEGQYF
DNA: TGTGCCAGCACTCGTCCAGGGGAGGGGCAGTACTTC

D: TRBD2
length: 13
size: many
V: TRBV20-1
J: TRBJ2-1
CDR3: CSASVRGGHEQFF
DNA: TGCAGTGCTAGCGTGCGGGGGGGCCATGAGCAGTTCTTC

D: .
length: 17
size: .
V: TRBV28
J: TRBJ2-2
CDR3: CASSLTRDGLSSGELFF
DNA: TGTGCCAGCAGTTTAACCAGGGACGGACTATCTTCCGGGGAGCTGTTTTTT

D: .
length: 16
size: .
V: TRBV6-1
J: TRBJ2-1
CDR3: CASSPRLGGLNNEQFF
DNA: TGTGCCAGCAGTCCAAGGCTGGGGGGGCTCAACAATGAGCAGTTCTTC

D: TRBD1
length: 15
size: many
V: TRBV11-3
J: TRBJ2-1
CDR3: CASSPGQGPYNEQFF
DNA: TGTGCCAGCAGCCCTGGACAGGGTCCCTACAATGAGCAGTTCTTC

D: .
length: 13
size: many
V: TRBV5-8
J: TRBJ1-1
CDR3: CASSLERDTEAFF
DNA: TGTGCCAGCAGCTTGGAGCGGGACACTGAAGCTTTCTTT

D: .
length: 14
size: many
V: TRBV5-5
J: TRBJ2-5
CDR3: CASSPKTDQGTQYF
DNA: TGTGCCAGCAGCCCAAAGACAGATCAAGGGACCCAGTACTTC

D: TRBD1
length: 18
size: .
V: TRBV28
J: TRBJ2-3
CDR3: CASSLNRGWGLSTDTQYF
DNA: TGTGCCAGCAGCCTCAACAGGGGTTGGGGGCTGAGCACAGATACGCAGTATTTT

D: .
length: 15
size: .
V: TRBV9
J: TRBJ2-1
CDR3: CASSVGPDYHNEQFF
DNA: TGTGCCAGCAGCGTAGGCCCGGACTACCACAATGAGCAGTTCTTC

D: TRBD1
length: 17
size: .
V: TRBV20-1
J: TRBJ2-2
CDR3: CSARDRRTGGAIGELFF
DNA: TGCAGTGCTAGAGATAGGAGGACAGGGGGCGCGATCGGGGAGCTGTTTTTT

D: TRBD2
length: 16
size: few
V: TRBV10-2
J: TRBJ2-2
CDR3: CASGLAGARGAGELFF
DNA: TGCGCCAGCGGACTAGCGGGGGCCAGAGGGGCCGGGGAGCTGTTTTTT

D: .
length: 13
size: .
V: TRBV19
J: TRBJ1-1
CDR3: CASSISVRTEAFF
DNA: TGTGCCAGTAGTATATCGGTAAGAACTGAAGCTTTCTTT

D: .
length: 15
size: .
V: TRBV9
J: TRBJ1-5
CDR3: CASSVDSTYGQPQHF
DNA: TGTGCCAGCAGCGTAGATAGTACATATGGTCAGCCCCAGCATTTT

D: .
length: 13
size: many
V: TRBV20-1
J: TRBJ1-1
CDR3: CSAARGPNTEAFF
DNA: TGCAGTGCTGCTAGAGGACCGAACACTGAAGCTTTCTTT

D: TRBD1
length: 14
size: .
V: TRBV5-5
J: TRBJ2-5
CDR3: CASSSGQGVSPQYF
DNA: TGTGCCAGCAGCTCGGGACAGGGGGTATCGCCCCAGTACTTC

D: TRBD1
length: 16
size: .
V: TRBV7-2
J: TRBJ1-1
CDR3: CASSLGVDRGRTEAFF
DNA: TGTGCCAGCAGCTTAGGGGTTGACAGGGGTAGAACTGAAGCTTTCTTT

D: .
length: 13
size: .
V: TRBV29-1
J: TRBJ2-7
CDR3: CSVEGGAVTEQYF
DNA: TGCAGCGTTGAAGGAGGGGCAGTAACCGAGCAGTACTTC

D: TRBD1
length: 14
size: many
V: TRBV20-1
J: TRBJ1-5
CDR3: CSASEDRGNQPQHF
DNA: TGCAGTGCTAGTGAAGACAGGGGCAATCAGCCCCAGCATTTT

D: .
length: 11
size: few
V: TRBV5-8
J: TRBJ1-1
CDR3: CASSFIPEAFF
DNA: TGTGCCAGCAGCTTCATACCGGAAGCTTTCTTT

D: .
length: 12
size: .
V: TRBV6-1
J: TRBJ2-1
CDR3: CASQGLNNEQFF
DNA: TGTGCCAGCCAGGGGTTGAACAATGAGCAGTTCTTC

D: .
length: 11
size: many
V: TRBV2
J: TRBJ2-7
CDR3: CASSRSHEQYF
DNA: TGTGCCAGCAGTCGTTCGCACGAGCAGTACTTC

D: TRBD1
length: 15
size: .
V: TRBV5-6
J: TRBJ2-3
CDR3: CASRIQGTDKATQYF
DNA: TGTGCCAGCAGGATCCAAGGGACAGACAAAGCTACGCAGTATTTT

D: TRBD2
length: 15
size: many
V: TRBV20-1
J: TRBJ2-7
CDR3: CSARELAGAIYEQYF
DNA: TGCAGTGCTAGAGAACTAGCGGGAGCAATCTACGAGCAGTACTTC